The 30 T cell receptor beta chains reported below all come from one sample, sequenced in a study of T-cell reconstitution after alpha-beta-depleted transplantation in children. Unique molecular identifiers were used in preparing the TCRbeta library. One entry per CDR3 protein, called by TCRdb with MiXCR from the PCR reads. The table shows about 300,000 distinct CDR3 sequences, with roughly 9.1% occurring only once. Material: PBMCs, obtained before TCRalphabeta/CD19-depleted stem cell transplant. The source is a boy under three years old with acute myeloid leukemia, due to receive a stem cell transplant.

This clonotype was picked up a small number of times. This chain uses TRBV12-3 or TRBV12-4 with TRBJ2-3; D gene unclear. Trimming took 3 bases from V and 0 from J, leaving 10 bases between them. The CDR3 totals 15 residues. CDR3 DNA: TGTGCCAGCAGTTTCCCCCTCGGGAGCACAGATACGCAGTATTTT. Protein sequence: CASSFPLGSTDTQYF.

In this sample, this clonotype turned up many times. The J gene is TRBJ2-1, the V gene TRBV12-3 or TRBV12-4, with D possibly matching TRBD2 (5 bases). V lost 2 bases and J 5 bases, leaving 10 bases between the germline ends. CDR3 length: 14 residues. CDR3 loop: CASSLPGTNNEQFF. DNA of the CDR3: TGTGCCAGCAGTTTACCGGGAACTAACAATGAGCAGTTCTTC.

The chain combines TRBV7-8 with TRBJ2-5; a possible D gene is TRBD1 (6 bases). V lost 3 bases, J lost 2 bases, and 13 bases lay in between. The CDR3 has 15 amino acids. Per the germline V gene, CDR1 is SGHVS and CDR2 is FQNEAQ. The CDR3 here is CASSFLRQVQETQYF. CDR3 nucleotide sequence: TGTGCCAGCAGCTTCCTTCGACAGGTTCAAGAGACCCAGTACTTC.

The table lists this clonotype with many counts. CDR3 sequence reads: CASSFRSTQYF. CDR3 bases: TGTGCCAGCAGCTTCCGAAGTACGCAGTATTTT. The chain employs TRBV7-2 and TRBJ2-3; D gene uncertain. CDR1 is SGHTA, CDR2 FQGNSA, per germline. Between the trimmed V and J ends, which lost 3 bases and 8 bases, there was a span of 6 bases. The CDR3 contains 11 residues.

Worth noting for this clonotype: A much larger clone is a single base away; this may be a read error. The CDR3 region is CASSLILGRLFSGITIYF. CDR3 DNA sequence: TGTGCCAGCAGTTTAATACTCGGCAGGCTTTTCTCTGGAATCACCATATATTTT. The chain has TRBV28 and TRBJ1-3, with D hard to call. CDR1 and CDR2 (germline): MDHEN, SYDVKM. The CDR3 has 18 amino acids.

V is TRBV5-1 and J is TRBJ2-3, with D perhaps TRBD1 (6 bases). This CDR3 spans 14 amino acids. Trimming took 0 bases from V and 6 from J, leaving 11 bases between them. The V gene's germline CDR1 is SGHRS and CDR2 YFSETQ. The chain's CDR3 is CASSLVPGVDTQYF. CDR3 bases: TGCGCCAGCAGCTTGGTGCCAGGGGTGGATACGCAGTATTTT.

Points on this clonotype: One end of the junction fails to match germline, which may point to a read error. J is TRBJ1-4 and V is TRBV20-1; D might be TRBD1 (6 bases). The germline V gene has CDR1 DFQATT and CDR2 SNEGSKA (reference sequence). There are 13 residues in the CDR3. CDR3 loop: CIARVPGAEKLFF. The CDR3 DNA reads TGCATTGCTAGAGTTCCAGGGGCAGAAAAACTGTTTTTT.

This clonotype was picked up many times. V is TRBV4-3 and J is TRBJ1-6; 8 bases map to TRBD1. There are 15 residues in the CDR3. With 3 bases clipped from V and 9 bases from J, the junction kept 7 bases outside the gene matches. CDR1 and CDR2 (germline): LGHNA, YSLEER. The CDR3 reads CASSQGTGGVSPLHF. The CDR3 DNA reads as TGCGCCAGCAGCCAGGGCACAGGGGGAGTTTCACCCCTCCACTTT.

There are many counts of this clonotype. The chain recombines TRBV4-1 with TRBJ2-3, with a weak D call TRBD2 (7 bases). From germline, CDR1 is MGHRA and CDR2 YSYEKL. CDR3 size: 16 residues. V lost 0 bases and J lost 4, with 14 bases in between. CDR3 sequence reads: CASSQDPGGTADTQYF. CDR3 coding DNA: TGCGCCAGCAGCCAAGATCCGGGGGGCACCGCAGATACGCAGTATTTT.

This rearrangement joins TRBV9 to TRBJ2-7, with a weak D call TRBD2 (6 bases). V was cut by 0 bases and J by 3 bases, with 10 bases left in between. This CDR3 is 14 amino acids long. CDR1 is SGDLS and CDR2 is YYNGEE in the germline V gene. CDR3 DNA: TGTGCCAGCAGCGTAGTTGCTAGCGACTACGAGCAGTACTTC. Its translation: CASSVVASDYEQYF.

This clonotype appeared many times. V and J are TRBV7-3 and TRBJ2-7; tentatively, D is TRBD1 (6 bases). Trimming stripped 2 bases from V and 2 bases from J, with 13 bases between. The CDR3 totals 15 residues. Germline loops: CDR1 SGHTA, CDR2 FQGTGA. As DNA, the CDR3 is TGTGCCAGCAGCTTAGATCCAGGGGCCACCTACGAGCAGTACTTC. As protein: CASSLDPGATYEQYF.

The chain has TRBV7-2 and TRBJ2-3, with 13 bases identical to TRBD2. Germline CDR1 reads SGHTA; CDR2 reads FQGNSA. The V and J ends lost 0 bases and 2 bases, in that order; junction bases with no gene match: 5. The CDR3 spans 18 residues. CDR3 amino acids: CASSLAGLAGTHTDTQYF. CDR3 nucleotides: TGTGCCAGCAGCTTAGCGGGACTAGCGGGGACACACACAGATACGCAGTATTTT.

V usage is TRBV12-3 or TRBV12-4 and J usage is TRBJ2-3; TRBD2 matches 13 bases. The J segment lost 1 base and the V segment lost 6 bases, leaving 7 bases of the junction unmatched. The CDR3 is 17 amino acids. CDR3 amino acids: CASRRLAGGRRTDTQYF. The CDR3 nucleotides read TGTGCCAGCAGGAGACTAGCGGGGGGCCGACGCACAGATACGCAGTATTTT.

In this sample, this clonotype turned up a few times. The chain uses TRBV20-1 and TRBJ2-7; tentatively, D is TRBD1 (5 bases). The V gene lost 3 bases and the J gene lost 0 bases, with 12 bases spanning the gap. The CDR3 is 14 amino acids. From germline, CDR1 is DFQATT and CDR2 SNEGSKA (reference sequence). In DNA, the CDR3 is TGCAGTGCTAGGGTCGCCAGGGTCTCCTACGAGCAGTACTTC. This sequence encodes CSARVARVSYEQYF.

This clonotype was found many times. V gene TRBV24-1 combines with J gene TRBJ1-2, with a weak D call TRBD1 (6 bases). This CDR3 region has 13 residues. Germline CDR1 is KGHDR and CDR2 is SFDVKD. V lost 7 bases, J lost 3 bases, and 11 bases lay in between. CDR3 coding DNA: TGTGCCACCAGGGGCAGGGGTGACTATGGCTACACCTTC. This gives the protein CATRGRGDYGYTF.

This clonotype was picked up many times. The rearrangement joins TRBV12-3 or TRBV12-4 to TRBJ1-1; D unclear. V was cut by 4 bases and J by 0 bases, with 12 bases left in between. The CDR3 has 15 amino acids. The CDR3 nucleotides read TGTGCCAGCAGTTCATTCGGTAACCTGAACACTGAAGCTTTCTTT. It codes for CASSSFGNLNTEAFF.

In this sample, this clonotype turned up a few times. CDR3: CASSPGTAANTGELFF. In nucleotides, the CDR3 is TGCGCCAGCAGCCCAGGGACAGCCGCGAACACCGGGGAGCTGTTTTTT. The chain has TRBV5-1 and TRBJ2-2; 7 bases match TRBD1. Germline V CDR1 and CDR2: SGHRS, YFSETQ. This CDR3 region has 16 residues. Trimming cost V 4 bases and J 0 bases; bases outside gene matches: 6.

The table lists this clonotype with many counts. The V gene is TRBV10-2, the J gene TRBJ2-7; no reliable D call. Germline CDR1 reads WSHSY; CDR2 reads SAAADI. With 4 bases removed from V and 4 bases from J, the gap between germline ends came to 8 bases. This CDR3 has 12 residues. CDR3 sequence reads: CASSVFLYEQYF. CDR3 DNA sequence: TGCGCCAGCAGTGTTTTTTTATACGAGCAGTACTTC.

The CDR3 bases are TGCAGTAAAGACAGGTCCGACGAGCAGTACTTC. Protein: CSKDRSDEQYF. V usage is TRBV20-1 and J usage is TRBJ2-7; possibly TRBD1 for D (6 bases). Trimming cost V 8 bases and J 5 bases, with 13 bases left between them. CDR1 and CDR2 (germline): DFQATT, SNEGSKA (reference sequence). The CDR3 has 11 amino acids.

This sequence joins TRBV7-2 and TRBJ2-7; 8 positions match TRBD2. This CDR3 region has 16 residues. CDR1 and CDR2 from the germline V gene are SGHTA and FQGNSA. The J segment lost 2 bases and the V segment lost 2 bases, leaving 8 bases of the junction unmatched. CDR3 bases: TGTGCCAGCAGCTTAAGGACTAGCTGGAGCCCCTACGAGCAGTACTTC. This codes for CASSLRTSWSPYEQYF.

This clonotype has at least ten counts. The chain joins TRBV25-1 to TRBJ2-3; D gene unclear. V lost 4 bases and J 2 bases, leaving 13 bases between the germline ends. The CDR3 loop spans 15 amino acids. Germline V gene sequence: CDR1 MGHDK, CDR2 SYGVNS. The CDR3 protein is CASSVSSSFTDTQYF. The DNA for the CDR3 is TGTGCCAGCAGTGTATCGTCGTCATTCACAGATACGCAGTATTTT.

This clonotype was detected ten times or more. The CDR3 DNA is TGTGCCAGCAGCGGAATACTCGGACAGAACACCGGGGAGCTGTTTTTT. Translation gives CASSGILGQNTGELFF. The rearrangement joins TRBV7-8 to TRBJ2-2; TRBD1 is a possible D gene (5 bases). Trimming stripped 5 bases from V and 1 base from J, with 14 bases between. Germline V CDR1 and CDR2: SGHVS, FQNEAQ. CDR3 size: 16 residues.

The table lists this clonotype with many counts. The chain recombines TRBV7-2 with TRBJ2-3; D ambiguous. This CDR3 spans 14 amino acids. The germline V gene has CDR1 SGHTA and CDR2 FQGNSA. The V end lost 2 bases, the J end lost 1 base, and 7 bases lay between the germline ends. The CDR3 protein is CASSLMVGTDTQYF. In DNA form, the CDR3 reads TGTGCCAGCAGCTTAATGGTAGGCACAGATACGCAGTATTTT.

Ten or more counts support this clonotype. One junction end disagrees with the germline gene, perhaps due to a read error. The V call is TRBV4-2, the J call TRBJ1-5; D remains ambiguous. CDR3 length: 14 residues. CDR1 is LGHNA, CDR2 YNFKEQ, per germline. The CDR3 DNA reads TGTGCCAGCAGCGAAGAGGGCGGCAATCAGCCCCAGCATTTT. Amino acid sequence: CASSEEGGNQPQHF.

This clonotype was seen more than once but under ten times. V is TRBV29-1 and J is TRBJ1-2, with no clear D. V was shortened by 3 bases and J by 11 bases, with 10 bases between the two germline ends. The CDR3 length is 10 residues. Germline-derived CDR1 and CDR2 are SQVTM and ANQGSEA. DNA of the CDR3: TGCAGCGTTGAGCCCCTCTGGTACACCTTC. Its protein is CSVEPLWYTF.

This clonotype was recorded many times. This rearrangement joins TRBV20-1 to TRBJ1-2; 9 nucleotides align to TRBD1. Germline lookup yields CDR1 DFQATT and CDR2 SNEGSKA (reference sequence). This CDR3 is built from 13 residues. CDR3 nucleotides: TGCGGCCCCCCTAGGACAGGGGAATATGGCTACACCTTC. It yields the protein CGPPRTGEYGYTF.

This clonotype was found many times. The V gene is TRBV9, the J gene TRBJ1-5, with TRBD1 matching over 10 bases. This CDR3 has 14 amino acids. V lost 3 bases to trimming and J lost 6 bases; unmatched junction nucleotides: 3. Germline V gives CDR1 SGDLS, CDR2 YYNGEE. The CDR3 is CASSGGTGAQPQHF. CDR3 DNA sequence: TGTGCCAGCAGCGGAGGGACAGGGGCTCAGCCCCAGCATTTT.

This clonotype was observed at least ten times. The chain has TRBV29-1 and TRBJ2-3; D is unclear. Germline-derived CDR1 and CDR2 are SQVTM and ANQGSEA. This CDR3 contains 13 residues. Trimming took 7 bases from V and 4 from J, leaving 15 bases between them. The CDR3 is CSDSGSRSDTQYF. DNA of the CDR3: TGCAGCGATTCGGGTTCCAGATCAGATACGCAGTATTTT.

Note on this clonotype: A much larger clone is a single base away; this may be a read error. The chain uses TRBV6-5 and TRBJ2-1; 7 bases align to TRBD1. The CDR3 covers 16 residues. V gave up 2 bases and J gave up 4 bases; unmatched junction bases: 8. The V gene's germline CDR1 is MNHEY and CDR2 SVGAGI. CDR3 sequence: CASSYDRVGWYNEQFF. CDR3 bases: TGTGCCAGCAGTTACGACAGGGTGGGGTGGTACAATGAGCAGTTCTTC.

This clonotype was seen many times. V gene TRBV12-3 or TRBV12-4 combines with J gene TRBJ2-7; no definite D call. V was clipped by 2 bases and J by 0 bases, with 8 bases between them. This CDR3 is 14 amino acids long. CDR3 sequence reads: CASSLRSSSYEQYF. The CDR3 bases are TGTGCCAGCAGTTTACGGTCTAGCTCCTACGAGCAGTACTTC.